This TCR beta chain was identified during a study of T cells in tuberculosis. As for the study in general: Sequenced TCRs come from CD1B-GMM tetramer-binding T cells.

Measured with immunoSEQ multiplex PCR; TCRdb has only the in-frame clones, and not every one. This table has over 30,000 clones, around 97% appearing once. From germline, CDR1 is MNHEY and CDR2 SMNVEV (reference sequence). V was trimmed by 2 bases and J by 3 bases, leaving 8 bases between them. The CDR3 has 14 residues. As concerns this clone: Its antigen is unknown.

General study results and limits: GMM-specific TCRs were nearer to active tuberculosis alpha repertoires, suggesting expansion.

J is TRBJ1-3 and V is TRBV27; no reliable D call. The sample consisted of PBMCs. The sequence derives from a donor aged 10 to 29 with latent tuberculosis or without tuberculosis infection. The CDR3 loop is CASSLRGGGNTIYF. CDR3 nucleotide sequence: TGTGCCAGCAGTTTACGCGGTGGTGGAAACACCATATATTTT.